This TCR beta chain was profiled in a study of tumor-infiltrating lymphocytes in primary liver carcinoma. TCR beta cDNA was reverse-transcribed from 500 to 550 ng of total RNA. The reaction used a constant-region primer and ProtoScript II reverse transcriptase. Sequencing libraries for TCR beta derived from three nested multiplex PCR rounds that used slightly modified ARM-PCR. Researchers ran the first two PCR rounds for approximately 9 cycles each with TRBV1-TRBV30 forward primers and a C-beta reverse primer. TCRdb called the multiplex PCR reads again in MiXCR, with one record for every CDR3 protein. The data contain some 200,000 distinct CDR3 sequences, 65% of them singletons. Unsorted whole blood served as the source of blood RNA, and germline DNA was extracted as well. V lost 9 bases to trimming and J lost 1 base; unmatched junction nucleotides: 12. This CDR3 contains 15 residues. Germline V lookup: CDR1 SGHAT, CDR2 FQNNGV.

The clonotype comes from a woman aged 55-70 years with primary liver carcinoma and hepatitis B virus infection. The V gene is TRBV11-2, the J gene TRBJ2-7; 7 positions agree with TRBD2. What was sequenced was peripheral blood. The CDR3 loop is CASTIGLEESYEQYF. For the CDR3, the DNA is TGTGCCAGTACCATCGGACTAGAGGAGTCCTACGAGCAGTACTTC.